The rows below give T cell receptor beta chains drawn from one sample of a study of T cell responses to AZD1222 COVID-19 vaccine. Clones were read by immunoSEQ multiplex PCR, and TCRdb kept only the in-frame ones, dropping some. The sample includes some 130,000 clones, about 94% of them seen just once. Sample: peripheral blood, taken on day 0 of AZD1222 vaccination. Receptors were obtained from an adult in good health. CDR3s include the opening cysteine and the closing phenylalanine or tryptophan. Fields, in order: V gene, CDR3 length, CDR3 protein.

TRBV11-2 | 13 | CASSLDTEYEQYF
TRBV15 | 14 | CATSRERVSEKLFF
TRBV28 | 14 | CASTRGGAGETQYF
TRBV5-1 | 16 | CASSLDRAPFSYEQYF
TRBV19 | 13 | CASNRGGDQPQHF
TRBV30 | 13 | CAWRLAGVDTQYF
TRBV7-9 | 16 | CASSLVAPGGNQPQHF
TRBV30 | 13 | CAWSVMANTEAFF
TRBV5-4 | 16 | CASSSGLAGAAGELFF
TRBV5-6 | 15 | CASSFGGNRDQPQHF
TRBV10-1 | 15 | CASRVSSGRVYEQYF
TRBV30 | 12 | CAFGGSRDTQYF
TRBV5-1 | 15 | CASSSQGATYNEQFF
TRBV5-5 | 15 | CASSLNAGTVDTQYF
TRBV6-6 | 13 | CASSPSDYYGYTF
TRBV7-3 | 16 | CASSSSGQRGINEQFF
TRBV4-1 | 13 | CASSQFFSPNLFF
TRBV15 | 17 | CATSRDRGSGRAETQYF
TRBV6-5 | 14 | CASRQENSNQPQHF
TRBV11-2 | 15 | CASSFLRQGGYEQYF
TRBV11-3 | 13 | CASSQGTSYEQYF
TRBV9 | 14 | CASSVAGSYNEQFF
TRBV9 | 18 | CASSLTSGRSGSTDTQYF
TRBV30 | 13 | CAWVKTGGNEQFF
TRBV4-1 | 16 | CASSQEDRALADTQYF
TRBV10-3 | 15 | CAISESGTGNLEQYF
TRBV25-1 | 17 | CASSPIETGSAATEAFF
TRBV30 | 12 | CAWNLGDEKLFF
TRBV6-5 | 14 | CASRGRQDYNEQFF
TRBV25-1 | 16 | CASSEYTGGGGDIQYF
TRBV19 | 14 | CASSGDRETYEQYF
TRBV29-1 | 12 | CSAAQTSSEAFF
TRBV5-1 | 14 | CASSLRDSDYEQYF
TRBV20-1 | 17 | CSASTLAGDGGTDTQYF
TRBV28 | 14 | CASGDGYSNQPQHF
TRBV4-2 | 12 | CASSLATDTQYF
TRBV29-1 | 15 | CSVELATGGAYEQYF
TRBV18 | 17 | CASSPQIVQGVDQPQHF